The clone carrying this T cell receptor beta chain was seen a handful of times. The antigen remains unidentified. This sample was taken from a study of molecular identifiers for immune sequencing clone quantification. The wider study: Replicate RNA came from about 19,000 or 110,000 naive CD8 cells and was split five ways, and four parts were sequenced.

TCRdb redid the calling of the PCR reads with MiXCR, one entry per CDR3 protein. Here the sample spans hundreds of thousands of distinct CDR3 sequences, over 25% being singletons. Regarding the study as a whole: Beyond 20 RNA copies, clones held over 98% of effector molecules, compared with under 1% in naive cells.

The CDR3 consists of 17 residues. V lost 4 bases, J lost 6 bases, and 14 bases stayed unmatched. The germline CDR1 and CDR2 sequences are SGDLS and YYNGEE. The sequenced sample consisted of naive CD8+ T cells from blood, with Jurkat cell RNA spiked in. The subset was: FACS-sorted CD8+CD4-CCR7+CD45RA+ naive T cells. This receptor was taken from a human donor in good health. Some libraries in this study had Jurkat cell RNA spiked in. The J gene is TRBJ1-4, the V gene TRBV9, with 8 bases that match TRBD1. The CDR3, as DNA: TGTGCCAGCAGCCCACAGACAGGACAGGGCGTCGATGAAAAACTGTTTTTT. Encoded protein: CASSPQTGQGVDEKLFF. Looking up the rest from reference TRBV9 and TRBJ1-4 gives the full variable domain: DSGVTQTPKHLITATGQRVTLRCSPRSGDLSVYWYQQSLDQGLQFLIQYYNGEERAKGNILERFSAQQFPDLHSELNLSSLELGDSALYFCASSPQTGQGVDEKLFFGSGTQLSVL.